The next 21 T cell receptor beta chains were all read from a single sample in a study of CD8+CD57+ T cells in acquired aplastic anemia. It was genomic DNA that served as the template for profiling TCR beta VDJ and CDR3. Each CDR3 protein gets one entry after TCRdb re-called the reads with MiXCR. This table has 150,000 to 200,000 distinct CDR3 sequences, 64% appearing once. The material sequenced was sorted CD4+, CD8+, or CD8+CD57+ T cells (not recorded which) from PBMCs. The receptors shown here come from a human donor with severe aplastic anemia or a healthy control (not recorded which).

The rearrangement uses TRBV29-1 and TRBJ1-1, with D perhaps TRBD1 (6 bases). Germline V gene lookup returns CDR1 SQVTM and CDR2 ANQGSEA. CDR3 length: 13 residues. The V and J ends lost 5 bases and 1 base respectively, with 11 bases between them. DNA of the CDR3: TGCAGCGTTAGCGGACAGCCGAACACTGAAGCTTTCTTT. Encoded protein: CSVSGQPNTEAFF.

This chain joins TRBV27 and TRBJ1-5; D possibly corresponds to TRBD1 (6 bases). Germline CDR1 is MNHEY and CDR2 is SMNVEV (reference sequence). This CDR3 region has 14 residues. V was cut by 3 bases and J by 7 bases, with 13 bases left in between. The CDR3 sequence: CASSFGGQGQPQHF. CDR3 nucleotide sequence: TGTGCCAGCAGTTTTGGGGGGCAAGGCCAGCCCCAGCATTTT.

V is TRBV5-4 and J is TRBJ1-1; 8 positions agree with TRBD1. CDR1 and CDR2 (germline): SGHNT, YYREEE (reference sequence). V dropped 5 bases and J dropped 5; count of bases not matched to a gene: 14. This CDR3 has 16 residues. CDR3 sequence reads: CASRSGTGHHGTEAFF. In nucleotides, the CDR3 is TGTGCCAGCAGATCCGGGACAGGACACCATGGGACTGAAGCTTTCTTT.

This chain joins TRBV5-1 and TRBJ1-6, with D hard to call. V dropped 4 bases and J dropped 0 bases, with 8 bases sitting between them. This CDR3 contains 15 residues. Germline loops: CDR1 SGHRS, CDR2 YFSETQ. CDR3 in amino acids: CASSVMGSYNSPLHF. For the CDR3, the DNA is TGCGCCAGCAGCGTTATGGGCTCCTATAATTCACCCCTCCACTTT.

This clonotype was counted many times. The rearrangement uses TRBV5-6 and TRBJ2-7, with 8 bases fitting TRBD1. J lost 6 bases, V lost 2 bases, and 7 bases had no gene match. CDR1 and CDR2 (germline): SGHDT, YYEEEE. The CDR3 is 14 residues long. As DNA, the CDR3 is TGTGCCAGCAGCTTATCCAGGACAGGGTTCGAGCAGTACTTC. Translated, it gives CASSLSRTGFEQYF.

There are a few counts of this clonotype. V is TRBV29-1 and J is TRBJ2-5; D is possibly TRBD2 (7 bases). Germline CDR1 is SQVTM and CDR2 is ANQGSEA. Trimming pared 4 bases from V and 1 base from J, leaving 13 bases between. CDR3 length: 14 amino acids. The CDR3 reads CSVVGGGSQETQYF. The CDR3 nucleotides read TGCAGCGTTGTGGGGGGGGGCAGCCAAGAGACCCAGTACTTC.

This clonotype has a single count. The chain recombines TRBV10-3 with TRBJ1-1, with 7 bases identical to TRBD1. CDR1 ENHRY and CDR2 SYGVKD come from the germline V gene. The CDR3 is 13 amino acids. J was trimmed by 0 bases and V by 10 bases; bases with no gene match: 5. The DNA for the CDR3 is TGTGCCACCCAGACAGGGATGAACACTGAAGCTTTCTTT. Translated: CATQTGMNTEAFF.

This clonotype was seen repeatedly, ten times or more. The rearrangement links TRBV7-9 to TRBJ2-7; D assignment may be TRBD1 or TRBD2 (5 bases each). V gave up 5 bases and J gave up 6 bases, with 17 bases separating them. The V gene's germline CDR1 is SEHNR and CDR2 FQNEAQ (reference sequence). This CDR3 spans 14 amino acids. The CDR3 loop reads CASSATGTVGEQYF. As DNA, the CDR3 is TGTGCCAGCAGCGCAACCGGGACGGTCGGCGAGCAGTACTTC.

The genes are TRBV10-3 and TRBJ1-5, with 9 bases that match TRBD1. Germline V gene data show CDR1 as ENHRY and CDR2 as SYGVKD. After removal of 0 bases from V and 5 bases from J, the junction contained 8 bases not matched to a gene. The CDR3 totals 17 residues. The CDR3 DNA reads TGTGCCATCAGTGAGTCCCCCGGGACAGGGCGGCATCAGCCCCAGCATTTT. It translates to CAISESPGTGRHQPQHF.

The chain has TRBV7-6 and TRBJ1-4; the D gene is possibly TRBD1 (6 bases). Trimming shortened V by 5 bases and J by 11 bases, and 15 bases separated the two germline ends. The CDR3 loop spans 13 amino acids. From germline, CDR1 is SGHVS and CDR2 FNYEAQ. CDR3 amino acids: CASSLKQGDKLFF. The CDR3 region has the DNA TGTGCCAGCAGCCTGAAACAGGGTGACAAACTGTTTTTT. The full variable domain, with the rest looked up from reference TRBV7-6 and TRBJ1-4, is GAGVSQSPRYKVTKRGQDVALRCDPISGHVSLYWYRQALGQGPEFLTYFNYEAQQDKSGLPNDRFSAERPEGSISTLTIQRTEQRDSAMYRCASSLKQGDKLFFGSGTQLSVL.

This clonotype showed up just once. V gene TRBV5-1 combines with J gene TRBJ2-3, with 10 bases lining up with TRBD2. After removal of 4 bases from V and 4 bases from J, the junction contained 6 bases not matched to a gene. Germline loops: CDR1 SGHRS, CDR2 YFSETQ. The CDR3 runs 15 residues. The DNA for the CDR3 is TGCGCCAGCAGCCAATCAGCGGGGGGGCCAGATACGCAGTATTTT. Protein sequence: CASSQSAGGPDTQYF.

The rearrangement links TRBV7-8 to TRBJ1-4; 8 positions agree with TRBD1. The germline V gene encodes CDR1 SGHVS and CDR2 FQNEAQ. This CDR3 spans 17 amino acids. J gave up 0 bases and V 4 bases, and 7 bases lay outside the gene matches. The chain's CDR3 is CASSYTGTGPTNEKLFF. DNA for the CDR3: TGTGCCAGCAGCTACACCGGGACAGGACCAACTAATGAAAAACTGTTTTTT.

A few counts support this clonotype. The rearrangement links TRBV5-1 to TRBJ1-1; possibly TRBD1 for D (5 bases). The germline V and J ends were trimmed by 0 bases and 5 bases, with 11 bases remaining between them. This CDR3 has 14 amino acids. CDR1 and CDR2 (germline): SGHRS, YFSETQ. CDR3: CASSLDQGGTEAFF. In DNA form, the CDR3 reads TGCGCCAGCAGCTTGGATCAGGGTGGTACTGAAGCTTTCTTT. The whole variable domain, remainder taken from reference TRBV5-1 and TRBJ1-1, is KAGVTQTPRYLIKTRGQQVTLSCSPISGHRSVSWYQQTPGQGLQFLFEYFSETQRNKGNFPGRFSGRQFSNSRSEMNVSTLELGDSALYLCASSLDQGGTEAFFGQGTRLTVV.

This clonotype occurred many times. The chain carries TRBV24-1 and TRBJ2-1, with 10 bases matching TRBD1. CDR3 length: 15 residues. V lost 8 bases, J lost 6 bases, and 9 bases stayed unmatched. The germline V gene encodes CDR1 KGHDR and CDR2 SFDVKD. In nucleotides, the CDR3 is TGTGCCACCACCTCGACAGGGGGCCCGCCCAATGAGCAGTTCTTC. Translating gives CATTSTGGPPNEQFF.

In this sample, this clonotype turned up many times. J is TRBJ1-2 and V is TRBV13; D gene ambiguous. V shed 1 base and J shed 3 bases, with 9 bases lying between them. Germline assignment: CDR1 PRHDT and CDR2 FYEKMQ (reference sequence). The CDR3 runs 14 residues. The CDR3 here is CASSLENRDYGYTF. In nucleotides, the CDR3 is TGTGCCAGCAGCTTAGAGAACAGAGACTATGGCTACACCTTC.

This clonotype was detected a few times. V gene TRBV10-3 combines with J gene TRBJ1-6, with D possibly being TRBD1 (5 bases). The CDR3 has 16 amino acids. V was trimmed by 4 bases and J by 0 bases, leaving 10 bases between them. Germline lookup yields CDR1 ENHRY and CDR2 SYGVKD. The CDR3 nucleotides are TGTGCCATCAGTGTGAGGGGACGCTCCTATAATTCACCCCTCCACTTT. Translated: CAISVRGRSYNSPLHF.

V and J are TRBV13 and TRBJ2-3; the D is unclear. The V gene's germline CDR1 is PRHDT and CDR2 FYEKMQ (reference sequence). The CDR3 has 13 residues. V lost 5 bases and J 0 bases, leaving 6 bases between the germline ends. In DNA form, the CDR3 reads TGTGCCAGCAGCAGCTACAGCACAGATACGCAGTATTTT. Amino acids: CASSSYSTDTQYF.

Many counts were recorded for this clonotype. V and J are TRBV6-5 and TRBJ1-2; D is ambiguous. Germline V gives CDR1 MNHEY, CDR2 SVGAGI. The CDR3 loop spans 15 amino acids. The V end lost 1 base, the J end lost 2 bases, and 11 bases lay between the germline ends. The CDR3 region is CASSYFGGENYGYTF. CDR3 nucleotides: TGTGCCAGCAGTTACTTCGGTGGGGAGAACTATGGCTACACCTTC.

The chain combines TRBV2 with TRBJ2-7; D gene unclear. V dropped 5 bases and J dropped 6 bases, with 14 bases sitting between them. This CDR3 region has 13 residues. Looked up from germline, CDR1 is SNHLY and CDR2 is FYNNEI. Written as DNA, the CDR3 is TGTGCCAGCAGTTACTCGCCTAACGCCGAGCAGTACTTC. Translated: CASSYSPNAEQYF. The variable domain in full, with the rest retrieved from reference TRBV2 and TRBJ2-7, is EPEVTQTPSHQVTQMGQEVILRCVPISNHLYFYWYRQILGQKVEFLVSFYNNEISEKSEIFDDQFSVERPDGSNFTLKIRSTKLEDSAMYFCASSYSPNAEQYFGPGTRLTVT.

This clonotype has just a few counts. The chain couples TRBV7-9 to TRBJ2-1, with 15 bases lining up with TRBD2. The germline gives CDR1 SEHNR, CDR2 FQNEAQ (reference sequence). After removal of 5 bases from V and 7 bases from J, the junction contained 3 bases not matched to a gene. CDR3 size: 15 residues. In DNA form, the CDR3 reads TGTGCCAGCAGCCCTGGACTAGCGGGGGGGAATGAGCAGTTCTTC. The encoded protein is CASSPGLAGGNEQFF.

This chain links TRBV10-3 with TRBJ1-6, with 8 nucleotides matching TRBD1. Per the germline V gene, CDR1 is ENHRY and CDR2 is SYGVKD. The CDR3 totals 13 residues. V lost 8 bases and J lost 9; bases outside the gene matches: 6. The CDR3 protein is CAIRDRGRSPLHF. For the CDR3, the DNA is TGTGCCATCCGCGACAGGGGACGTTCACCCCTCCACTTT.